This T cell receptor (beta chain) stems from a study of blood T cell repertoires in COVID-19. About the research overall: Sites in the United States, Italy and Spain provided acute and convalescent COVID-19 samples. T cells, B-cell-depleted T cells, or PBMCs provided the cDNA or gDNA that served as material.

V lost 0 bases and J 3 bases, leaving 12 bases between the germline ends. Per germline, CDR1 LGHNA and CDR2 YNFKEQ. The CDR3 length is 15 residues. In the original analysis: Reference gene primer amplification gave nucleated cell count estimates. Profiled with immunoSEQ multiplex PCR; TCRdb holds only in-frame clones, not every one. V and J calls plus clone size are reproduced from that table; the DNA served to infer D and trimming. The table shows fewer than 250,000 clones, with approximately 84% occurring only once. The V call is TRBV4-2, the J call TRBJ2-7; no definite D call. The sample comprised peripheral blood. The sequence was obtained from a man aged 50-59 years with acute or convalescent COVID-19. The CDR3 DNA is TGTGCCAGCAGCCAAGATTACCAGGTCGGCTACGAGCAGTACTTC. It specifies CASSQDYQVGYEQYF.